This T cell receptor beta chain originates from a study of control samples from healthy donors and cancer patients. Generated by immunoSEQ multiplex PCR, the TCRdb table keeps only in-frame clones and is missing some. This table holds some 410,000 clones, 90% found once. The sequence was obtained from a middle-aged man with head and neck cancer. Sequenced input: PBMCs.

For the CDR3, the DNA is TGTGCCAGCAGCTTGGGGGATGAGTACGAGCAGTACTTC. Amino acid sequence: CASSLGDEYEQYF. V and J are TRBV11-3 and TRBJ2-7; TRBD1 or TRBD2 may be the D gene (5 bases each). The CDR3 covers 13 residues. The V end was cut by 3 bases, the J end by 4 bases, with 10 bases between. Germline V gives CDR1 SGHNT, CDR2 YENEEA.